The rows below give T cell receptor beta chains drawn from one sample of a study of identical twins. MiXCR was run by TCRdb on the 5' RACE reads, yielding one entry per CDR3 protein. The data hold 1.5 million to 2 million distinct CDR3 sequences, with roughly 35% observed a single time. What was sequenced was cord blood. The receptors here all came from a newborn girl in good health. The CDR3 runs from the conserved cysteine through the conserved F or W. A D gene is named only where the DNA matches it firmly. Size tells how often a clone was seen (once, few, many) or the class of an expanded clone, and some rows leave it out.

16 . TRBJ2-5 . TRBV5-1 CASSLGRESLSATQYF TGCGCCAGCAGCTTGGGCAGGGAGAGCTTGTCTGCGACCCAGTACTTC
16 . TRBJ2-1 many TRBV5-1 CASSLVGGESYNEQFF TGCGCCAGCAGCTTAGTGGGAGGAGAGTCCTACAATGAGCAGTTCTTC
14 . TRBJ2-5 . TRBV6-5 CASSYRASKETQYF TGTGCCAGCAGTTACAGAGCCAGCAAGGAGACCCAGTACTTC
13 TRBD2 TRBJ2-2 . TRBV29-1 CSVGGRGTGELFF TGCAGCGTTGGCGGGAGAGGAACCGGGGAGCTGTTTTTT
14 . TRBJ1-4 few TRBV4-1 CASSQEGQSEKLFF TGCGCCAGCAGCCAAGAGGGACAAAGTGAAAAACTGTTTTTT
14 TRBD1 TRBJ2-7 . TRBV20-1 CSARVYRGQGEQYF TGCAGTGCTAGAGTCTACAGGGGGCAGGGCGAGCAGTACTTC
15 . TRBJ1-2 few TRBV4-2 CASSQEQGASYGYTF TGTGCCAGCAGCCAGGAACAGGGAGCGAGCTATGGCTACACCTTC
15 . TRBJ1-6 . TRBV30 CACPTVSSYNSPLHF TGTGCCTGTCCGACAGTCAGCTCCTATAATTCACCCCTCCACTTT
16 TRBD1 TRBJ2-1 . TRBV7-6 CASSLAPRGLYNEQFF TGTGCCAGCAGCTTAGCGCCAAGGGGGCTGTACAATGAGCAGTTCTTC
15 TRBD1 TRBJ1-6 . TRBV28 CASSSLTGSNSPLHF TGTGCCAGCAGTTCGTTGACAGGGTCTAATTCACCCCTCCACTTT
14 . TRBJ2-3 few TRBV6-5 CASSYSDYTDTQYF TGTGCCAGCAGTTACTCCGACTACACAGATACGCAGTATTTT
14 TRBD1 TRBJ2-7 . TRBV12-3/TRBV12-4 CASSFGQGGDEQYF TGTGCCAGCAGTTTTGGACAGGGTGGAGATGAGCAGTACTTC
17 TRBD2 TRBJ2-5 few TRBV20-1 CSARDSGSGGLKETQYF TGCAGTGCTAGAGATTCTGGTAGCGGGGGGCTGAAAGAGACCCAGTACTTC
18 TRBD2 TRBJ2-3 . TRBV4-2 CASSHLAAYNPNTDTQYF TGTGCCAGCAGCCATCTAGCGGCCTATAACCCCAACACAGATACGCAGTATTTT
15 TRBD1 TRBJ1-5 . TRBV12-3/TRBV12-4 CASSFNRGIGQPQHF TGTGCCAGCAGTTTTAACAGGGGGATTGGGCAGCCCCAGCATTTT
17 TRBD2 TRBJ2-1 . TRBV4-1 CASSQDPGLAGGNEQFF TGCGCCAGCAGCCAAGATCCTGGACTAGCGGGGGGGAATGAGCAGTTCTTC
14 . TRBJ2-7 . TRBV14 CASSRHRWPYEQYF TGTGCCAGCAGCAGACACCGGTGGCCCTACGAGCAGTACTTC
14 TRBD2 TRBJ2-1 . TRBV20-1 CSARPSGPYNEHFF TGCAGTGCTAGACCTAGCGGGCCCTACAATGAGCATTTCTTC
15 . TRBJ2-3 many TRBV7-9 CASSPRQASTDTQYF TGTGCCAGCAGCCCACGCCAGGCTTCCACAGATACGCAGTATTTT
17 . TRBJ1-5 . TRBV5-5 CASTNTGAPYSNQPQHF TGTGCCAGCACCAATACCGGGGCCCCGTATAGCAATCAGCCCCAGCATTTT
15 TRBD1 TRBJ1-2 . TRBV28 CASSLRTGTGYSYTF TGTGCCAGCAGTTTGAGGACCGGGACAGGTTATAGCTACACCTTC
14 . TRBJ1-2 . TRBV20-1 CSASSGQTNYGYTF TGCAGTGCTAGTTCTGGACAGACTAACTATGGCTACACCTTC
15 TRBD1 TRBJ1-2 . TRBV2 CASTWTGDLGYGYTF TGTGCCAGCACCTGGACAGGGGATCTAGGCTATGGCTACACCTTC
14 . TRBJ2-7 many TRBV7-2 CASSLVGPHYEQYF TGTGCCAGCAGCTTAGTTGGACCCCACTACGAGCAGTACTTC
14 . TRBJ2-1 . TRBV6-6 CASRGGDSYYEQFF TGTGCCAGCAGGGGGGGGGACAGTTATTACGAGCAGTTCTTC
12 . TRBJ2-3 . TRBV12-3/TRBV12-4 CASSPIRNTQYF TGTGCCAGCAGTCCGATTAGGAATACGCAGTATTTT
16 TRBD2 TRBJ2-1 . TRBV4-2 CASSATLAGGGNEQFF TGTGCCAGCAGCGCCACACTAGCGGGAGGTGGGAATGAGCAGTTCTTC
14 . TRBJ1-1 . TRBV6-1 CASSEAHMNTEAFF TGTGCCAGCAGTGAAGCGCACATGAACACTGAAGCTTTCTTT
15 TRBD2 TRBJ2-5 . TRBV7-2 CASSFGGTSGETQYF TGTGCCAGCAGCTTCGGAGGGACTAGTGGAGAGACCCAGTACTTC
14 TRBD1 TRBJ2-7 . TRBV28 CASSLGQARDEQYF TGTGCCAGCAGTTTGGGACAGGCGCGCGACGAGCAGTACTTC
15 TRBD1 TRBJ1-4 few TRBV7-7 CASSLGQAANEKLFF TGTGCTAGCAGCTTAGGACAGGCCGCGAATGAAAAACTGTTTTTT
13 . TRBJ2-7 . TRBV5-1 CASSLDRFSEQYF TGCGCCAGCAGCTTGGATCGGTTCTCCGAGCAGTACTTC
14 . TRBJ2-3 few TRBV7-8 CASSTRTTDDTQYF TGTGCCAGCAGCACTCGGACGACGGACGATACGCAGTATTTT
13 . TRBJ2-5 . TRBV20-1 CSARKPGTKEQYF TGCAGTGCTAGGAAGCCAGGGACGAAAGAGCAGTACTTC
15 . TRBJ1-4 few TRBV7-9 CASSFGRDLNEKLFF TGTGCCAGCAGCTTCGGACGGGATTTAAATGAAAAACTGTTTTTT
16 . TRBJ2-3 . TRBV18 CASSPLGQRPTDTQYF TGTGCCAGCTCACCACTTGGACAGCGCCCGACAGATACGCAGTATTTT
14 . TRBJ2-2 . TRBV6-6 CASISGQNTGELFF TGTGCCAGCATTTCGGGACAAAACACCGGGGAGCTGTTTTTT
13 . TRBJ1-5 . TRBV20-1 CSARADSDQPQHF TGCAGTGCTAGGGCGGACAGCGATCAGCCCCAGCATTTT
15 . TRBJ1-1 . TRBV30 CAWSVRLFMNTEAFF TGTGCCTGGAGTGTACGACTATTCATGAACACTGAAGCTTTCTTT
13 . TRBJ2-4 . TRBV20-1 CSASHSAKNIQYF TGCAGTGCTTCTCACTCGGCCAAAAACATTCAGTACTTC
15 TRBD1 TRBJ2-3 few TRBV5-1 CASSSRGTGADTQYF TGCGCCAGCAGCTCCCGCGGGACAGGGGCAGATACGCAGTATTTT
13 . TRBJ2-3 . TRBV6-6 CASSLRFTDTQYF TGTGCCAGCAGTCTGCGGTTCACAGATACGCAGTATTTT
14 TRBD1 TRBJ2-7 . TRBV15 CATSTRTGDYEQYF TGTGCCACCAGCACGAGGACAGGGGATTACGAGCAGTACTTC
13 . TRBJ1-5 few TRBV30 CAWSLDSNQPQHF TGTGCCTGGAGTCTCGATAGCAATCAGCCCCAGCATTTT
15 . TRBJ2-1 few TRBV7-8 CASSPGTVAYNEQFF TGTGCCAGCAGCCCAGGGACCGTTGCTTACAATGAGCAGTTCTTC
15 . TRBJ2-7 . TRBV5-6 CASSFTGRTNYEQYF TGTGCCAGCAGCTTTACCGGACGAACCAACTACGAGCAGTACTTC
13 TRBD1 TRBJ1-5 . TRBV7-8 CASSATGRQPQHF TGTGCCAGCAGTGCGACAGGGCGCCAGCCCCAGCATTTT
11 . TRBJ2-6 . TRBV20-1 CSVAGANALTF TGCAGTGTCGCTGGGGCCAACGCCCTGACTTTC
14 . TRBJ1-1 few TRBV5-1 CASSFIAGNTEAFF TGCGCCAGCAGCTTCATCGCGGGGAACACTGAAGCTTTCTTT
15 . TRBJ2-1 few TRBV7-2 CASSFSRRGADEQFF TGTGCCAGCAGCTTCTCGAGACGGGGGGCCGATGAGCAGTTCTTC
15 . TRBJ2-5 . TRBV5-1 CASSLRGRGVGTQYF TGCGCCAGCAGCTTGAGAGGCAGGGGGGTCGGGACCCAGTACTTC
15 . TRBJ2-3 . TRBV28 CASSLTGLSSDTQYF TGTGCCAGCAGTTTAACGGGACTTAGCTCAGATACGCAGTATTTT
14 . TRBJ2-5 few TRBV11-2 CASSFQRKGNEQYF TGTGCCAGCAGCTTCCAGCGTAAAGGCAATGAGCAGTACTTC